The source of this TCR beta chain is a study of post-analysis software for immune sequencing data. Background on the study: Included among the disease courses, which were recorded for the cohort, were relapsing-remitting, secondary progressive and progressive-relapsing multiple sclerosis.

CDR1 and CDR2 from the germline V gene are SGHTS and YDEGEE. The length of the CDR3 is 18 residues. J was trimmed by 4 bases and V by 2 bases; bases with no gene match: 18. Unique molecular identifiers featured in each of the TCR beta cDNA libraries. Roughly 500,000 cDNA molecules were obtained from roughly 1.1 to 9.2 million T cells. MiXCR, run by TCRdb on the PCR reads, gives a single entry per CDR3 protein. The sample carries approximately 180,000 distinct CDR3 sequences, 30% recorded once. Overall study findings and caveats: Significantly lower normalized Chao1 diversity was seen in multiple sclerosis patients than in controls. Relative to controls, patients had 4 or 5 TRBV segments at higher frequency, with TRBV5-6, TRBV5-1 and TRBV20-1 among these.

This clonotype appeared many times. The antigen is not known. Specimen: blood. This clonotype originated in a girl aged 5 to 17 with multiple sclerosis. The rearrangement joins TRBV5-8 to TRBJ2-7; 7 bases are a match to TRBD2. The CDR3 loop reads CASSFIGGRTSIFYEQYF. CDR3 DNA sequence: TGTGCCAGCAGCTTTATCGGCGGGAGAACTTCGATCTTTTACGAGCAGTACTTC.